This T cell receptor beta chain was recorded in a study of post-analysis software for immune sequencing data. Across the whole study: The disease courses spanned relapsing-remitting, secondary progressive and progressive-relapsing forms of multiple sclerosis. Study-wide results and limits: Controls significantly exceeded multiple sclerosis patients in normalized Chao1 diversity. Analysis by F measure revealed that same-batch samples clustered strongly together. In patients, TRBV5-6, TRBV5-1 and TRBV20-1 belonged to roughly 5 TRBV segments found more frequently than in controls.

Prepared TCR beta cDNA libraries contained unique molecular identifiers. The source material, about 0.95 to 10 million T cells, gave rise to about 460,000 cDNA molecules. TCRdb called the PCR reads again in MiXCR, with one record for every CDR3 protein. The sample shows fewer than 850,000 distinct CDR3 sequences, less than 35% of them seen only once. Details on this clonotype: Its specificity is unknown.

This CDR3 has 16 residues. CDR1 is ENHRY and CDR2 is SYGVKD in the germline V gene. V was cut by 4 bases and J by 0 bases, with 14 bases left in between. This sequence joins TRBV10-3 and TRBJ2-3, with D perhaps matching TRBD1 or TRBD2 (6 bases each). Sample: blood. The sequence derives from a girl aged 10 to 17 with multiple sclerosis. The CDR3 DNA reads TGTGCCATCAGTGGACTAGTGGGGGCCAGCACAGATACGCAGTATTTT. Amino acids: CAISGLVGASTDTQYF.